Following are 27 T cell receptor beta chains from one sample sequenced in a study of blood T cell repertoires in COVID-19. Libraries were prepared by immunoSEQ multiplex PCR; TCRdb keeps only in-frame clonotypes and omits some of them. This sample carries hundreds of thousands of clones, approximately 78% of them seen once, and the ten largest clones take around 12%. Sample: peripheral blood. The receptors derive from a woman between 55 and 75 years old with active or convalescent COVID-19.

This clone was observed a single time. The chain joins TRBV10-2 to TRBJ2-7, with 10 bases that match TRBD2. Trimming at V came to 7 bases and at J to 6 bases, leaving 12 bases not matched to a gene. This CDR3 contains 15 residues. Germline CDR1 and CDR2: WSHSY and SAAADI. In DNA, the CDR3 is TGCGCCAGCACCAAGCGGGAGGGGGGGTATGGCGAGCAGTACTTC. Amino acids: CASTKREGGYGEQYF.

This rearrangement joins TRBV9 to TRBJ2-1, with 11 bases that match TRBD2. CDR1 is SGDLS, CDR2 YYNGEE, per germline. This CDR3 is built from 16 residues. With V trimmed by 0 bases and J by 5 bases, 4 bases remained unmatched. This chain's CDR3 is CASSVALLAGDNEQFF. The CDR3 region has the DNA TGTGCCAGCAGCGTAGCTCTACTAGCGGGGGACAATGAGCAGTTCTTC.

The chain has TRBV3-1 (or the pseudogene TRBV3-2) and TRBJ1-1, with D possibly TRBD1 on 5 matching bases. Per germline, CDR1 LGHDT and CDR2 YNNKEL (reference sequence). With 0 bases removed from V and 1 base from J, the gap between germline ends came to 9 bases. The CDR3 extends over 15 amino acids. DNA for the CDR3: TGTGCCAGCAGCCAAGACAGGGCCACGAACACTGAAGCTTTCTTT. Its translation: CASSQDRATNTEAFF.

This clone was detected only a few times. This rearrangement joins TRBV7-9 to TRBJ2-2, with D perhaps TRBD1 (6 bases). The germline CDR1 and CDR2 sequences are SEHNR and FQNEAQ (reference sequence). This CDR3 is built from 14 residues. Trimming stripped 4 bases from V and 6 bases from J, with 12 bases between. CDR3 coding DNA: TGTGCCAGCAGCTCAACAGGGTTGGCCGGGGAGCTGTTTTTT. Translating gives CASSSTGLAGELFF.

V usage is TRBV5-4 and J usage is TRBJ1-2; TRBD1 matches 9 bases. CDR1 is SGHNT and CDR2 is YYREEE in the germline V gene (reference sequence). This CDR3 region has 17 residues. V shed 4 bases, J shed 2 bases, and the junction held 12 bases outside the gene matches. CDR3 coding DNA: TGTGCCAGCAGCCTGGGACAGGGCCGCAGCTCGAACTATGGCTACACCTTC. It specifies CASSLGQGRSSNYGYTF. Looking up the rest from reference TRBV5-4 and TRBJ1-2 gives the full variable domain: ETGVTQSPTHLIKTRGQQVTLRCSSQSGHNTVSWYQQALGQGPQFIFQYYREEENGRGNFPPRFSGLQFPNYSSELNVNALELDDSALYLCASSLGQGRSSNYGYTFGSGTRLTVV.

The chain joins TRBV7-9 to TRBJ1-2; TRBD1 aligns across 8 bases. CDR1 and CDR2 from the germline V gene are SEHNR and FQNEAQ (reference sequence). V shed 4 bases, J shed 4 bases, and the junction held 17 bases outside the gene matches. The CDR3 totals 18 residues. CDR3 in amino acids: CASSSWTGSLKGIYGYTF. CDR3 nucleotide sequence: TGTGCCAGCAGCTCCTGGACAGGGTCACTTAAGGGGATCTATGGCTACACCTTC.

This clone was seen more than once but under ten times. This sequence joins TRBV11-1 and TRBJ2-3; D possibly corresponds to TRBD2 (5 bases). Germline lookup yields CDR1 SGHAT and CDR2 FQDESV (reference sequence). CDR3 length equals 12 residues. The germline V and J ends were trimmed by 5 bases and 6 bases, with 9 bases remaining between them. CDR3 region: CASSDGMDTQYF. Written as DNA, the CDR3 is TGTGCCAGCAGCGACGGGATGGATACGCAGTATTTT.

The chain links TRBV25-1 to TRBJ2-1; TRBD2 matches 8 bases. The CDR3 is 14 residues long. Germline loops: CDR1 MGHDK, CDR2 SYGVNS. V shed 3 bases and J 8 bases; nucleotides not matched to a gene: 6. The CDR3 reads CASSDSGLGYEQFF. Here the CDR3 DNA reads TGTGCCAGCAGTGACTCGGGACTAGGGTATGAGCAGTTCTTC.

This chain joins TRBV28 and TRBJ2-2; tentative D call: TRBD2 (7 bases). The CDR3 loop spans 14 amino acids. Trimming took off 4 bases at V and 5 bases at J, with 11 bases between the two ends. Germline V lookup: CDR1 MDHEN, CDR2 SYDVKM. In nucleotides, the CDR3 is TGTGCCAGCAGTTCCGGGGGGCGGACCGGGGAGCTGTTTTTT. Residues: CASSSGGRTGELFF. Complete variable domain (other parts from reference TRBV28 and TRBJ2-2): DVKVTQSSRYLVKRTGEKVFLECVQDMDHENMFWYRQDPGLGLRLIYFSYDVKMKEKGDIPEGYSVSREKKERFSLILESASTNQTSMYLCASSSGGRTGELFFGEGSRLTVL.

The chain employs TRBV19 and TRBJ2-1, with 7 positions matching TRBD1. The V gene's germline CDR1 is LNHDA and CDR2 SQIVND (reference sequence). After removal of 3 bases from V and 4 bases from J, the junction contained 6 bases not matched to a gene. This CDR3 is 15 amino acids long. The chain's CDR3 is CASSMTGYVYNEQFF. CDR3 bases: TGTGCCAGTAGTATGACAGGGTATGTTTACAATGAGCAGTTCTTC.

The rearrangement joins TRBV2 to TRBJ1-3; D might be TRBD1 (6 bases). Between the trimmed V and J ends, which lost 1 base and 1 base, there was a span of 14 bases. CDR3 length: 17 amino acids. In germline, CDR1 is SNHLY, CDR2 FYNNEI. The CDR3 coding sequence is TGTGCCAGCAGTGAAGGGCAGGGGATAATTTCTGGAAACACCATATATTTT. It encodes CASSEGQGIISGNTIYF.

The chain links TRBV9 to TRBJ2-5; 10 bases fit TRBD1. CDR1 and CDR2 from the germline V gene are SGDLS and YYNGEE. The length of the CDR3 is 15 residues. With 3 bases clipped from V and 5 bases from J, the junction kept 7 bases outside the gene matches. The CDR3 DNA follows: TGTGCCAGCAGCGCGACAGGGGGCGCGTGGGAGACCCAGTACTTC. This encodes CASSATGGAWETQYF.

J is TRBJ2-7 and V is TRBV2; the D gene is possibly TRBD2 (6 bases). Germline loops: CDR1 SNHLY, CDR2 FYNNEI. The CDR3 is 15 amino acids. The V end lost 6 bases, the J end lost 0 bases, and 15 bases lay between the germline ends. CDR3 DNA sequence: TGTGCCAGCAGCAACCCCGGAGGGCGCTCCTACGAGCAGTACTTC. Translated: CASSNPGGRSYEQYF. The complete variable domain, with remaining parts taken from reference TRBV2 and TRBJ2-7, reads EPEVTQTPSHQVTQMGQEVILRCVPISNHLYFYWYRQILGQKVEFLVSFYNNEISEKSEIFDDQFSVERPDGSNFTLKIRSTKLEDSAMYFCASSNPGGRSYEQYFGPGTRLTVT.

The rearrangement links TRBV5-5 to TRBJ1-1, with 11 bases lining up with TRBD1. J was trimmed by 5 bases and V by 4 bases; bases with no gene match: 7. The CDR3 is made up of 15 amino acids. The germline CDR1 and CDR2 sequences are SGHKS and YYEKEE (reference sequence). The CDR3 DNA reads as TGTGCCAGCAGCGCCCCGGACAGGGGGCAGACTGAAGCTTTCTTT. Translation: CASSAPDRGQTEAFF.

V usage is TRBV19 and J usage is TRBJ1-1, with 8 nucleotides matching TRBD1. In germline, CDR1 is LNHDA, CDR2 SQIVND (reference sequence). The CDR3 is 19 residues long. The J segment lost 4 bases and the V segment lost 7 bases, leaving 23 bases of the junction unmatched. The CDR3 is CASTLTVRTPGQAGTEAFF. The DNA for the CDR3 is TGTGCCAGTACCCTCACAGTAAGAACCCCGGGACAGGCGGGCACTGAAGCTTTCTTT.

The chain has TRBV5-5 and TRBJ1-2; D unclear. Trimming took off 0 bases at V and 1 base at J, with 7 bases between the two ends. Germline values: CDR1 SGHKS, CDR2 YYEKEE (reference sequence). The CDR3 totals 14 residues. The CDR3 nucleotides are TGTGCCAGCAGCTTGGATCCAAATAACTATGGCTACACCTTC. Its translation: CASSLDPNNYGYTF. The entire variable domain, with the rest obtained from reference TRBV5-5 and TRBJ1-2, is as follows: DAGVTQSPTHLIKTRGQQVTLRCSPISGHKSVSWYQQVLGQGPQFIFQYYEKEERGRGNFPDRFSARQFPNYSSELNVNALLLGDSALYLCASSLDPNNYGYTFGSGTRLTVV.

The chain recombines TRBV18 with TRBJ1-1; the D gene is possibly TRBD1 (6 bases). CDR1 KGHSH and CDR2 LQKENI come from the germline V gene. CDR3 length: 14 amino acids. V lost 3 bases, J lost 4 bases, and 12 bases lay in between. The CDR3 DNA reads TGTGCCAGCTCACCGATCCAGGGGATCACTGAAGCTTTCTTT. This codes for CASSPIQGITEAFF.

DNA of the CDR3: TGTGCCAGCCGACCCCCGGGGCGGGGTGCTAGCACAGATACGCAGTATTTT. This sequence encodes CASRPPGRGASTDTQYF. The chain uses TRBV7-8 and TRBJ2-3; perhaps TRBD2 as D (6 bases). CDR3 length: 17 residues. V shed 8 bases and J shed 0 bases, with 21 bases lying between them. Germline assignment: CDR1 SGHVS and CDR2 FQNEAQ.

The V gene is TRBV18, the J gene TRBJ2-5, with D hard to call. The CDR3 has 13 residues. Germline CDR1 KGHSH, CDR2 LQKENI. The V end lost 1 base, the J end lost 1 base, and 4 bases lay between the germline ends. The CDR3 is CASSPQSQETQYF. In DNA form, the CDR3 reads TGTGCCAGCTCACCACAGAGCCAAGAGACCCAGTACTTC.

The gene calls are TRBV2 and TRBJ1-2; D might be TRBD1 (6 bases). Germline V gives CDR1 SNHLY, CDR2 FYNNEI. The CDR3 sequence is 13 residues long. Deletions cut 6 bases from V and 7 bases from J, with 15 bases between. In nucleotides, the CDR3 is TGTGCCAGCAGGGACAGTCCTTCAAGTGGCTACACCTTC. Its protein product is CASRDSPSSGYTF.

The chain carries TRBV30 and TRBJ2-2, with D hard to call. CDR3 length: 13 amino acids. Trimming took off 2 bases at V and 1 base at J, with 5 bases between the two ends. The germline gives CDR1 GTSNPN, CDR2 SVGIG (reference sequence). CDR3 coding DNA: TGTGCCTGGAGTTACGGGAACACCGGGGAGCTGTTTTTT. Translated: CAWSYGNTGELFF.

In its sample, this clone was seen a few times. The chain uses TRBV6-5 and TRBJ1-5; 7 bases match TRBD1. With 5 bases clipped from V and 5 bases from J, the junction kept 6 bases outside the gene matches. The CDR3 consists of 14 residues. CDR1 MNHEY and CDR2 SVGAGI come from the germline V gene. CDR3 bases: TGTGCCAGCAGTCTGGGACAGACTGATCAGCCCCAGCATTTT. This gives the protein CASSLGQTDQPQHF.

The rearrangement uses TRBV3-1 (or the pseudogene TRBV3-2) and TRBJ2-2; D might be TRBD2 (5 bases). Germline assignment: CDR1 LGHDT and CDR2 YNNKEL (reference sequence). V was pared by 2 bases and J by 7 bases, with 14 bases between. CDR3 length: 15 amino acids. The CDR3 DNA sequence: TGTGCCAGCAGCCAATTTGGCGGGTTGATCGGGGAGCTGTTTTTT. Protein: CASSQFGGLIGELFF.

V is TRBV3-1 (or the pseudogene TRBV3-2) and J is TRBJ1-4, with D possibly TRBD1 on 5 matching bases. Germline V CDR1 and CDR2: LGHDT, YNNKEL (reference sequence). Trimming pared 6 bases from V and 8 bases from J, leaving 13 bases between. CDR3 length equals 13 residues. The CDR3 region is CASSPQGWEKLFF. DNA for the CDR3: TGTGCCAGCAGTCCTCAGGGTTGGGAAAAACTGTTTTTT.

The V gene is TRBV19, the J gene TRBJ1-2, with 12 bases matching TRBD1. This CDR3 comprises 15 residues. Germline-derived CDR1 and CDR2 are LNHDA and SQIVND (reference sequence). V gave up 7 bases and J gave up 0 bases; unmatched junction bases: 3. CDR3 loop: CASTRDRGPNYGYTF. Written as DNA, the CDR3 is TGTGCCAGTACCAGGGACAGGGGGCCTAACTATGGCTACACCTTC.

The chain has TRBV2 and TRBJ2-7, with 11 bases that match TRBD1. Losses at the gene ends were 7 bases for V and 9 bases for J; bases not matched to a gene: 2. The CDR3 sequence is 11 residues long. Germline CDR1 reads SNHLY; CDR2 reads FYNNEI. CDR3 nucleotide sequence: TGTGCCAGCAAGGACAGGGGGCTGCAGTACTTC. This codes for CASKDRGLQYF. Combining the CDR3 with reference TRBV2 and TRBJ2-7 gives the whole variable domain EPEVTQTPSHQVTQMGQEVILRCVPISNHLYFYWYRQILGQKVEFLVSFYNNEISEKSEIFDDQFSVERPDGSNFTLKIRSTKLEDSAMYFCASKDRGLQYFGPGTRLTVT.

This clone has just a few counts. J is TRBJ2-1 and V is TRBV27; 9 positions agree with TRBD2. With V trimmed by 6 bases and J by 3 bases, 15 bases remained unmatched. The CDR3 contains 18 residues. Germline loops: CDR1 MNHEY, CDR2 SMNVEV (reference sequence). As DNA, the CDR3 is TGTGCCAGCAGCGAACCCCCCTCCCTAGCGGGGTACTACAATGAGCAGTTCTTC. Translating it yields CASSEPPSLAGYYNEQFF.